A selection of T cell receptor beta chains follows, all from one sample in a study of T cell changes during pregnancy in multiple sclerosis. This table comes from immunoSEQ multiplex PCR, and its TCRdb copy is limited to in-frame clones, with some not included. The sample carries around 68,000 clones, approximately 90% recorded once. The sample consisted of CD4+ T cells from peripheral blood mononuclear cells, taken before pregnancy. Receptor source: a female donor with multiple sclerosis, enrolled in a pregnancy study. Each CDR3 is given with its conserved first and last residue. The D gene is left open where the match is weak. Size tells how often a clone was seen (once, few, many) or the class of an expanded clone, and some rows leave it out.

cdr3_aa: CASSDRAGVGNTIYF
cdr3_nt: TGCGCCAGCAGCGACCGCGCAGGGGTAGGAAACACCATATATTTT
clone_size: NA
d_call: NA
v_call: TRBV4-1
j_call: TRBJ1-3

cdr3_aa: CASILQGGNQPQHF
cdr3_nt: TGTGCCAGCATTCTACAGGGTGGCAATCAGCCCCAGCATTTT
clone_size: NA
d_call: NA
v_call: TRBV28
j_call: TRBJ1-5

cdr3_aa: CASSLLAGGSETQYF
cdr3_nt: TGTGCCAGCAGCCTCCTAGCGGGGGGGTCGGAGACCCAGTACTTC
clone_size: NA
d_call: TRBD2
v_call: TRBV7-2
j_call: TRBJ2-5

cdr3_aa: CAWFRIAGEPGTGELFF
cdr3_nt: TGTGCCTGGTTTCGAATAGCGGGAGAGCCTGGCACCGGGGAGCTGTTTTTT
clone_size: NA
d_call: TRBD2
v_call: TRBV30
j_call: TRBJ2-2

cdr3_aa: CASSDPPMRSTEAFF
cdr3_nt: TGTGCCAGCAGTGACCCCCCCATGAGGAGCACTGAAGCTTTCTTT
clone_size: once
d_call: NA
v_call: TRBV2
j_call: TRBJ1-1

cdr3_aa: CSVHGDRGSETQYF
cdr3_nt: TGCAGCGTCCACGGGGACAGGGGCAGCGAGACCCAGTACTTC
clone_size: NA
d_call: TRBD1
v_call: TRBV29-1
j_call: TRBJ2-5

cdr3_aa: CASSYTSLGFSEQYF
cdr3_nt: TGTGCCAGCAGTTATACTAGCCTAGGGTTTAGCGAGCAGTACTTC
clone_size: NA
d_call: NA
v_call: TRBV28
j_call: TRBJ2-7

cdr3_aa: CASSLNDRTLHF
cdr3_nt: TGTGCCAGCAGCTTAAACGACAGAACCCTCCACTTT
clone_size: NA
d_call: NA
v_call: TRBV7-9
j_call: TRBJ1-6

cdr3_aa: CASSILDRPYGYTF
cdr3_nt: TGTGCCAGTAGTATCTTGGACAGACCTTATGGCTACACCTTC
clone_size: NA
d_call: NA
v_call: TRBV19
j_call: TRBJ1-2

cdr3_aa: CASSPNRAYEQYF
cdr3_nt: TGTGCCAGCAGTCCCAACAGGGCCTACGAGCAGTACTTC
clone_size: NA
d_call: NA
v_call: TRBV27
j_call: TRBJ2-7

cdr3_aa: CASSYTGGAAEKLFF
cdr3_nt: TGTGCCAGCAGTTACACAGGGGGGGCAGCTGAAAAACTGTTTTTT
clone_size: NA
d_call: TRBD1
v_call: TRBV6-6
j_call: TRBJ1-4

cdr3_aa: CASEGGDDRPGANVLTF
cdr3_nt: TGTGCCAGCGAGGGGGGGGACGACCGCCCTGGGGCCAACGTCCTGACTTTC
clone_size: NA
d_call: NA
v_call: TRBV7-9
j_call: TRBJ2-6

cdr3_aa: CASSPTPTELSGNTIYF
cdr3_nt: TGTGCCAGCTCACCAACCCCGACAGAACTCTCTGGAAACACCATATATTTT
clone_size: NA
d_call: NA
v_call: TRBV18
j_call: TRBJ1-3

cdr3_aa: CAWRETGAKRNTIYF
cdr3_nt: TGTGCCTGGAGGGAAACAGGGGCGAAACGGAACACCATATATTTT
clone_size: NA
d_call: TRBD1
v_call: TRBV30
j_call: TRBJ1-3

cdr3_aa: CASSYNFYEQYF
cdr3_nt: TGTGCCAGCAGTTACAACTTCTACGAGCAGTACTTC
clone_size: NA
d_call: NA
v_call: TRBV6-6
j_call: TRBJ2-7

cdr3_aa: CASSFNSANTEAFF
cdr3_nt: TGCGCCAGCAGCTTCAACAGTGCGAACACTGAAGCTTTCTTT
clone_size: NA
d_call: NA
v_call: TRBV5-1
j_call: TRBJ1-1

cdr3_aa: CASSQSGLTAYEQYF
cdr3_nt: TGCGCCAGCAGTCAATCGGGACTCACAGCCTACGAGCAGTACTTC
clone_size: NA
d_call: NA
v_call: TRBV23-1
j_call: TRBJ2-7

cdr3_aa: CAWRQGLSYGYTF
cdr3_nt: TGTGCCTGGAGACAGGGCTTGAGCTATGGCTACACCTTC
clone_size: NA
d_call: NA
v_call: TRBV30
j_call: TRBJ1-2

cdr3_aa: CASSSLSSYNSPLHF
cdr3_nt: TGTGCCAGCAGTTCACTTAGCTCCTATAATTCACCCCTCCACTTT
clone_size: NA
d_call: NA
v_call: TRBV11-2
j_call: TRBJ1-6

cdr3_aa: CASSQWTSGGSKTQYF
cdr3_nt: TGTGCCAGCAGCCAATGGACTAGCGGGGGCTCAAAGACCCAGTACTTC
clone_size: NA
d_call: TRBD2
v_call: TRBV14
j_call: TRBJ2-5

cdr3_aa: CASSFLSQGVMNTEAFF
cdr3_nt: TGCGCCAGCAGCTTTTTGTCACAGGGGGTCATGAACACTGAAGCTTTCTTT
clone_size: NA
d_call: TRBD1
v_call: TRBV5-1
j_call: TRBJ1-1

cdr3_aa: CATSRERTLSGQPQHF
cdr3_nt: TGTGCCACCAGCAGAGAGAGGACTCTCTCGGGACAGCCCCAGCATTTT
clone_size: NA
d_call: NA
v_call: TRBV15
j_call: TRBJ1-5

cdr3_aa: CASSLGTGVNYGYTF
cdr3_nt: TGTGCCAGCAGTCTAGGGACAGGAGTGAACTATGGCTACACCTTC
clone_size: NA
d_call: TRBD1
v_call: TRBV27
j_call: TRBJ1-2

cdr3_aa: CASSQDPGLETQYF
cdr3_nt: TGCGCCAGCAGCCAAGATCCTGGGCTTGAGACCCAGTACTTC
clone_size: NA
d_call: NA
v_call: TRBV4-3
j_call: TRBJ2-5

cdr3_aa: CASSPAPGARGYTF
cdr3_nt: TGTGCCAGCAGCCCCGCCCCAGGGGCGCGGGGCTACACCTTC
clone_size: NA
d_call: NA
v_call: TRBV5-6
j_call: TRBJ1-2

cdr3_aa: CATSSGRTSTDTQYF
cdr3_nt: TGTGCCACCAGCAGCGGGAGGACTAGCACAGATACGCAGTATTTT
clone_size: NA
d_call: TRBD2
v_call: TRBV18
j_call: TRBJ2-3

cdr3_aa: CSVELSGTYWDYNEQFF
cdr3_nt: TGCAGCGTTGAATTAAGCGGGACCTACTGGGACTACAATGAGCAGTTCTTC
clone_size: NA
d_call: TRBD2
v_call: TRBV29-1
j_call: TRBJ2-1

cdr3_aa: CASSLDPGPFEQYF
cdr3_nt: TGTGCCAGCAGCTTGGACCCTGGCCCTTTCGAGCAGTACTTC
clone_size: few
d_call: NA
v_call: TRBV5-6
j_call: TRBJ2-7

cdr3_aa: CASSLSWSTSRAGVPYF
cdr3_nt: TGTGCCAGCAGCTTATCTTGGTCCACTTCGCGGGCGGGGGTCCCGTACTTC
clone_size: once
d_call: TRBD2
v_call: TRBV11-2
j_call: TRBJ2-7

cdr3_aa: CASSLEQGRSPLHF
cdr3_nt: TGCGCCAGCAGCTTGGAACAGGGAAGATCACCCCTCCACTTT
clone_size: once
d_call: NA
v_call: TRBV5-1
j_call: TRBJ1-6

cdr3_aa: CASSLGTIYSNQPQHF
cdr3_nt: TGTGCCAGCAGCTTGGGGACAATCTATAGCAATCAGCCCCAGCATTTT
clone_size: NA
d_call: NA
v_call: TRBV5-6
j_call: TRBJ1-5

cdr3_aa: CAIQKLAGYYNEQFF
cdr3_nt: TGTGCCATACAAAAACTAGCGGGATACTACAATGAGCAGTTCTTC
clone_size: few
d_call: TRBD2
v_call: TRBV6-6
j_call: TRBJ2-1

cdr3_aa: CSVARGVDEKLFF
cdr3_nt: TGCAGCGTTGCCAGGGGAGTTGATGAAAAACTGTTTTTT
clone_size: NA
d_call: NA
v_call: TRBV29-1
j_call: TRBJ1-4

cdr3_aa: CASSLRRFEAFF
cdr3_nt: TGTGCCAGCAGCTTGAGGCGGTTTGAAGCTTTCTTT
clone_size: few
d_call: NA
v_call: TRBV7-2
j_call: TRBJ1-1

cdr3_aa: CASSTGPQETRAYGYTF
cdr3_nt: TGTGCCAGCAGCACCGGCCCACAGGAGACAAGGGCCTATGGCTACACCTTC
clone_size: NA
d_call: NA
v_call: TRBV7-2
j_call: TRBJ1-2

cdr3_aa: CASSVPWHVFSNQPQHF
cdr3_nt: TGTGCCAGCAGCGTACCATGGCATGTATTTAGCAATCAGCCCCAGCATTTT
clone_size: NA
d_call: NA
v_call: TRBV9
j_call: TRBJ1-5

cdr3_aa: CASSLAGGETQYF
cdr3_nt: TGTGCCAGCAGCTTAGCGGGGGGGGAGACCCAGTACTTC
clone_size: NA
d_call: TRBD2
v_call: TRBV7-3
j_call: TRBJ2-5

cdr3_aa: CSVESRRTEAFF
cdr3_nt: TGCAGCGTTGAAAGTCGGAGGACTGAAGCTTTCTTT
clone_size: NA
d_call: NA
v_call: TRBV29-1
j_call: TRBJ1-1

cdr3_aa: CASRGQVNGYTF
cdr3_nt: TGTGCCAGCCGGGGACAGGTAAACGGCTACACCTTC
clone_size: few
d_call: TRBD1
v_call: TRBV2
j_call: TRBJ1-2

cdr3_aa: CASSQGAGQNSPLHF
cdr3_nt: TGCGCCAGCAGCCAAGGGGCAGGGCAAAATTCACCCCTCCACTTT
clone_size: NA
d_call: NA
v_call: TRBV4-3
j_call: TRBJ1-6

cdr3_aa: CASSPMGQTSSGANVLTF
cdr3_nt: TGTGCCAGCAGCCCAATGGGACAGACGAGCTCTGGGGCCAACGTCCTGACTTTC
clone_size: NA
d_call: TRBD1
v_call: TRBV7-2
j_call: TRBJ2-6

cdr3_aa: CASNLWGGNQPQHF
cdr3_nt: TGTGCCAGTAATCTTTGGGGCGGTAATCAGCCCCAGCATTTT
clone_size: NA
d_call: NA
v_call: TRBV19
j_call: TRBJ1-5

cdr3_aa: CAISFTGVSNQPQHF
cdr3_nt: TGTGCCATCAGTTTTACAGGGGTCAGCAATCAGCCCCAGCATTTT
clone_size: NA
d_call: TRBD1
v_call: TRBV10-3
j_call: TRBJ1-5